These T cell receptor beta chains were read from a single sample in a study of shared clonotypes between healthy human individuals. Here immunoSEQ multiplex PCR was the method, and the copy in TCRdb shows in-frame clones only, minus some. The sample consists of around 600,000 clones, approximately 95% of them appearing once. The sample taken for sequencing was naive CD8+ T cells sorted from blood. These TCRs come from a woman between 25 and 40 years old in good health. Each CDR3 is given with its conserved first and last residue. D genes are given only for firm matches.

NA	TRBV6-5	TRBJ1-1	TGTGCCAGCAGTTACTCGGGGGGCGTTGAAGCTTTCTTT	CASSYSGGVEAFF
NA	TRBV7-2	TRBJ2-7	TGTGCCAGCGCGGGACTTACCCAAGGACGGCAGTACTTC	CASAGLTQGRQYF
NA	TRBV28	TRBJ2-1	TGTGCCAGCAGCACCCCCAACGAGGTCTCCTACAATGAGCAGTTCTTC	CASSTPNEVSYNEQFF
NA	TRBV5-4	TRBJ1-5	TGTGCCAGCAGCTTTGGTGAATCGGGTCAGCCCCAGCATTTT	CASSFGESGQPQHF
NA	TRBV15	TRBJ1-2	TGTGCCACCAGCGTTCCCTCCCCTAACTATGGCTACACCTTC	CATSVPSPNYGYTF
TRBD1	TRBV13	TRBJ2-7	TGTGCCAGCAGCCTTAGTCTCGACAGGGGCTACGAGCAGTACTTC	CASSLSLDRGYEQYF
TRBD1	TRBV27	TRBJ1-5	TGTGCCAGCAGTTTATCGTCAGGGGGCCTGCATCAGCCCCAGCATTTT	CASSLSSGGLHQPQHF
NA	TRBV10-2	TRBJ1-1	TGCGCCAGCAGTGAGTCGGACAGCGAGAACACTGAAGCTTTCTTT	CASSESDSENTEAFF
TRBD1	TRBV7-9	TRBJ2-7	TGTGCCAGCAGCTATGTAGGGACAGTGAATCACTACGAGCAGTACTTC	CASSYVGTVNHYEQYF
TRBD1	TRBV29-1	TRBJ2-5	TGCAGCGTTGGTTACACAGGGGCGTACCAAGAGACCCAGTACTTC	CSVGYTGAYQETQYF
NA	TRBV11-2	TRBJ2-5	TGTGCCAGCAGCTCGCTTTCCGGGGGCGGTGGGATTATAGAGACCCAGTACTTC	CASSSLSGGGGIIETQYF
TRBD2	TRBV28	TRBJ2-3	TGTGCCAGCAGTTTATGGTATAGCGGGAGCACAGATACGCAGTATTTT	CASSLWYSGSTDTQYF
NA	TRBV10-3	TRBJ2-7	TGTGCCATCAGTGAGGGAGGCTCCTACGAGCAGTACTTC	CAISEGGSYEQYF